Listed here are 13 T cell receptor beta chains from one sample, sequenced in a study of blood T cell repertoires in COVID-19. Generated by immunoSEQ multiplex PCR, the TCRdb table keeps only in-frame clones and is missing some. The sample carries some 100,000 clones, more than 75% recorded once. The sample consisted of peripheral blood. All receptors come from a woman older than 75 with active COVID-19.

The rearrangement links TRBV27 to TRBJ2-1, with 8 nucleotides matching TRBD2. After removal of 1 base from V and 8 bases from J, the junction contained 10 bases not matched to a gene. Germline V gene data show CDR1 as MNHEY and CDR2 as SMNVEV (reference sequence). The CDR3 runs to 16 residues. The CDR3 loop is CASSLLGASGLYEQFF. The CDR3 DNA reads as TGTGCCAGCAGTTTATTGGGGGCTAGCGGGCTCTATGAGCAGTTCTTC.

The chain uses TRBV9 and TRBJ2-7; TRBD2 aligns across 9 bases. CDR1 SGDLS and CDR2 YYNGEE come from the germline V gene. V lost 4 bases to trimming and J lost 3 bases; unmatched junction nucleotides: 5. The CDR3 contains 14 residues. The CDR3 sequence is CASSPGTSYYEQYF. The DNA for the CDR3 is TGTGCCAGCAGCCCCGGGACTAGCTACTACGAGCAGTACTTC. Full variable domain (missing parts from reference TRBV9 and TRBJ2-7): DSGVTQTPKHLITATGQRVTLRCSPRSGDLSVYWYQQSLDQGLQFLIQYYNGEERAKGNILERFSAQQFPDLHSELNLSSLELGDSALYFCASSPGTSYYEQYFGPGTRLTVT.

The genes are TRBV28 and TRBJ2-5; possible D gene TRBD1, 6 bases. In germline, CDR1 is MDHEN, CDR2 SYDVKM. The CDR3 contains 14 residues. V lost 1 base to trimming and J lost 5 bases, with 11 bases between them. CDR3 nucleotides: TGTGCCAGCAGTTTATCGACAGGTTTGGAGACCCAGTACTTC. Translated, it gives CASSLSTGLETQYF.

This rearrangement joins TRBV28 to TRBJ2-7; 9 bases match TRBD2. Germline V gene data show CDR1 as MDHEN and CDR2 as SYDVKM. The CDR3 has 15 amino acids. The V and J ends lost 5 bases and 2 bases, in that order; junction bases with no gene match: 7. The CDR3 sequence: CASSVRSSGAYEQYF. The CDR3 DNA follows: TGTGCCAGCAGTGTAAGATCTAGCGGGGCCTACGAGCAGTACTTC.

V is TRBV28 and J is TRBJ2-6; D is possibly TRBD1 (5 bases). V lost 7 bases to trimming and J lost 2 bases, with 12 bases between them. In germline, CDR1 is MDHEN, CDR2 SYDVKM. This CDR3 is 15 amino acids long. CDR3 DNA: TGTGCCAGCAATACCGGACAACCTGGGGCCAACGTCCTGACTTTC. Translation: CASNTGQPGANVLTF.

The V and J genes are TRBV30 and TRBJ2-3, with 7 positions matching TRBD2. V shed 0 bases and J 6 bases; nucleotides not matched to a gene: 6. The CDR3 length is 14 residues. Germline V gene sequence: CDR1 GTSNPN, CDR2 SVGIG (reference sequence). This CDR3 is CAWSVGSGIDTQYF. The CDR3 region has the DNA TGTGCCTGGAGTGTTGGGAGCGGGATTGATACGCAGTATTTT.

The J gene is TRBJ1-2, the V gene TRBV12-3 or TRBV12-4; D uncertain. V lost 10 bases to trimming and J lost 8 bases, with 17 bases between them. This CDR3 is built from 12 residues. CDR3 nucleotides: TGTGCCATCCTTTTGGGAGGGAGAGGCTACACCTTC. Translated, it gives CAILLGGRGYTF.

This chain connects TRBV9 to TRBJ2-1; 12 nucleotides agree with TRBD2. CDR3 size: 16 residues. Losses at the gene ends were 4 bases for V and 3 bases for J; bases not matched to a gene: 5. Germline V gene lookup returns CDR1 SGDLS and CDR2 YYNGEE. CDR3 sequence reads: CASSLRLAGDYNEQFF. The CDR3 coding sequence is TGTGCCAGCAGCCTCCGACTAGCGGGGGACTACAATGAGCAGTTCTTC.

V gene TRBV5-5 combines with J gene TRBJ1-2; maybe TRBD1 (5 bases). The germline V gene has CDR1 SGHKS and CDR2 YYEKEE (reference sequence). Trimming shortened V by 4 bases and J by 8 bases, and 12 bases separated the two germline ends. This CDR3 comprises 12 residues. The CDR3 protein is CASSTAGYGYTF. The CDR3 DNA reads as TGTGCCAGCAGCACCGCAGGGTACGGCTACACCTTC.

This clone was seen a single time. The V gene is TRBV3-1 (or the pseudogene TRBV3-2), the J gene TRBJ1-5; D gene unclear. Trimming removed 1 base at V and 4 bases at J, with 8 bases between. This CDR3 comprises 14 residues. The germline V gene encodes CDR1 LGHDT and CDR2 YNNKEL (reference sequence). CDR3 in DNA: TGTGCCAGCAGCCAAGTGGGCTTTAATCAGCCCCAGCATTTT. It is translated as CASSQVGFNQPQHF.

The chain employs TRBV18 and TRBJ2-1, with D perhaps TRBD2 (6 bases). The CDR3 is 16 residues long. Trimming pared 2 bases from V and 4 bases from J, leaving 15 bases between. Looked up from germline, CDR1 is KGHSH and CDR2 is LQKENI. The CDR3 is CASSPSFWGVYNEQFF. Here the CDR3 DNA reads TGTGCCAGCTCACCATCATTCTGGGGGGTTTACAATGAGCAGTTCTTC.

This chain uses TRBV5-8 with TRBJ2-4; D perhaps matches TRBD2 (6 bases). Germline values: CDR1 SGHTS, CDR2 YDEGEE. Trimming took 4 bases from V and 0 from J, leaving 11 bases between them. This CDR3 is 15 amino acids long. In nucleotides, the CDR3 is TGTGCCAGCAGCCTGGAGGGACTAGCCAAAAACATTCAGTACTTC. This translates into CASSLEGLAKNIQYF.

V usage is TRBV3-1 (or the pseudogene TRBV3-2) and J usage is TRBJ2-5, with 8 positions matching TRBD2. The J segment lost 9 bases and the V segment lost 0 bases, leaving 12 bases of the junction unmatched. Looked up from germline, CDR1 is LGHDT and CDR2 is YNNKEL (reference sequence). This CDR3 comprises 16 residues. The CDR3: CASSQELGPSAGAQYF. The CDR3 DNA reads TGTGCCAGCAGCCAAGAACTGGGGCCTTCAGCGGGGGCCCAGTACTTC.